The present TCR beta chain was sequenced within a study of technical replicates of blood from several donors. Only in-frame clones appear in the TCRdb table, and some are missing; sequencing was by immunoSEQ multiplex PCR. The sample contains over 80,000 clones, approximately 96% of which appear only once. The CDR3 spans 14 residues. V dropped 8 bases and J dropped 3 bases, with 19 bases sitting between them. Germline V CDR1 and CDR2: GTSNPN, SVGIG (reference sequence). This clone was observed once. This sequence originates from a human donor in good health. What was sequenced was T cells isolated from PBMCs. The chain joins TRBV30 to TRBJ2-5; a weak D match, TRBD2 (5 bases). Written as DNA, the CDR3 is TGTGCCAGAGACGGGTTGTTCGGGGAAGAGACCCAGTACTTC. It yields the protein CARDGLFGEETQYF. Filled out from reference TRBV30 and TRBJ2-5, the complete variable domain reads SQTIHQWPATLVQPVGSPLSLECTVEGTSNPNLYWYRQAAGRGLQLLFYSVGIGQISSEVPQNLSASRPQDRQFILSSKKLLLSDSGFYLCARDGLFGEETQYFGPGTRLLVL.